This T cell receptor beta chain was found in a study of blood T cell repertoires in COVID-19. Clones were read by immunoSEQ multiplex PCR, and TCRdb kept only the in-frame ones, dropping some. The profile shows under 300,000 clones, roughly 93% of them singletons. Germline CDR1 reads SGDLS; CDR2 reads YYNGEE. The CDR3 runs 18 residues. V was trimmed by 3 bases and J by 0 bases, leaving 19 bases between them. This clonotype was sampled from a woman aged 35 to 49 with acute COVID-19. The rearrangement uses TRBV9 and TRBJ2-1; D may be TRBD1 (6 bases). The material sequenced was PBMCs or T cells enriched from blood (not recorded which). DNA of the CDR3: TGTGCCAGCAGCGCACGTACCGGGACAATGAGCTCCTACAATGAGCAGTTCTTC. This sequence encodes CASSARTGTMSSYNEQFF. Full variable domain (outside the CDR3, taken from reference TRBV9 and TRBJ2-1): DSGVTQTPKHLITATGQRVTLRCSPRSGDLSVYWYQQSLDQGLQFLIQYYNGEERAKGNILERFSAQQFPDLHSELNLSSLELGDSALYFCASSARTGTMSSYNEQFFGPGTRLTVL.